The clone carrying this TCR beta chain was counted between two and nine times. No antigen is known for it. The sample originates from a study of regulatory T cells in long-lasting Graves disease. Findings of the study overall: TRBV28 was favored in persistent disease, as were TRBJ1-2 and TRBJ2-5. Persistent patients had a count of shared public clonotypes (approximately 3,000) that exceeded that of new patients (966). Small numbers of samples may have cut accuracy.

Time point meaning: newly diagnosed GD, antithyroid drugs for less than 3 months. Extracted RNA from PBMCs served as the source of the TCR library. An endocrinology unit in Xi'an, China, supplied the patients. The CDR3 runs to 16 residues. CDR1 is LNHDA and CDR2 is SQIVND in the germline V gene (reference sequence). V was trimmed by 5 bases and J by 1 base, leaving 15 bases between them. HTBI primers from iRepertoire and Arm-PCR of CDR3 regions yielded the TCR beta libraries. MiXCR, run by TCRdb on the multiplex PCR reads, gives a single entry per CDR3 protein. The sample carries about 420,000 distinct CDR3 sequences, about 16% recorded once. This sample was shared with a second study, whose subject was T cells in Graves' hyperthyroidism and ophthalmopathy.

This receptor was taken from a woman aged 18-29 years with Graves disease. This material consisted of peripheral blood mononuclear cells (PBMCs), taken at new diagnosis, from a patient treated with antithyroid drugs. The chain recombines TRBV19 with TRBJ1-5; possible D gene TRBD1, 5 bases. CDR3 in amino acids: CASSPTGGLSNQPQHF. CDR3 sequence (DNA): TGTGCCAGTAGTCCTACGGGGGGGTTGAGCAATCAGCCCCAGCATTTT.